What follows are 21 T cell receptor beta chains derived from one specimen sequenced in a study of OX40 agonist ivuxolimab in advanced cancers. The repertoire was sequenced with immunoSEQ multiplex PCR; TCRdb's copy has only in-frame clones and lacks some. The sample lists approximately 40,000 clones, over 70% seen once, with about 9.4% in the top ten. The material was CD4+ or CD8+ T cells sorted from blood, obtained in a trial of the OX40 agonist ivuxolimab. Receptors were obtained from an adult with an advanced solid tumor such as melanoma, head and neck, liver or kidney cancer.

The CDR3 sequence: CASSLGRQWGYGYTF. CDR3 DNA sequence: TGTGCCAGCAGTTTGGGCAGGCAATGGGGCTATGGCTACACCTTC. The chain employs TRBV28 and TRBJ1-2, with unresolved D. The germline gives CDR1 MDHEN, CDR2 SYDVKM. The V end lost 3 bases, the J end lost 4 bases, and 15 bases lay between the germline ends. CDR3 size: 15 residues.

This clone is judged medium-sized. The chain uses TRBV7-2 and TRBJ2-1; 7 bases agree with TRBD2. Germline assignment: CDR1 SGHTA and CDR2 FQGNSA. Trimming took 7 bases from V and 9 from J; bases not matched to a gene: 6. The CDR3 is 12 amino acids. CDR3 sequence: CASTREAGEQFF. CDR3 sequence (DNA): TGTGCCAGCACCCGGGAGGCGGGTGAGCAGTTCTTC. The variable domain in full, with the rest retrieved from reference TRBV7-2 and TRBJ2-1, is GAGVSQSPSNKVTEKGKDVELRCDPISGHTALYWYRQSLGQGLEFLIYFQGNSAPDKSGLPSDRFSAERTGGSVSTLTIQRTQQEDSAVYLCASTREAGEQFFGPGTRLTVL.

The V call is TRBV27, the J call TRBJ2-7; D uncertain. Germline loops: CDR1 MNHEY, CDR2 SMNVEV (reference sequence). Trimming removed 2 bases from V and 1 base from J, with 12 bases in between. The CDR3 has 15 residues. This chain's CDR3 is CASSLNPGGSYEQYF. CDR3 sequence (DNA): TGTGCCAGCAGTTTAAACCCAGGCGGTTCCTACGAGCAGTACTTC.

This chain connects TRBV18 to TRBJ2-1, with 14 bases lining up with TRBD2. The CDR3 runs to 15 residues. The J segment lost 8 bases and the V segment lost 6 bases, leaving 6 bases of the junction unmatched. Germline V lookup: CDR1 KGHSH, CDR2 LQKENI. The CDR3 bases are TGTGCCAGCTCCCCCGGGACTAGCGGGAGTCATGAGCAGTTCTTC. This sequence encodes CASSPGTSGSHEQFF.

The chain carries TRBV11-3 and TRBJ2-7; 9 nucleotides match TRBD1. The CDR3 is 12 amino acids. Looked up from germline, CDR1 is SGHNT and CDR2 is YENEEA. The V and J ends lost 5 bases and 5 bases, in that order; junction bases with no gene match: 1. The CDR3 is CASSRTGDEQYF. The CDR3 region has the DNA TGTGCCAGCAGCCGGACAGGGGACGAGCAGTACTTC.

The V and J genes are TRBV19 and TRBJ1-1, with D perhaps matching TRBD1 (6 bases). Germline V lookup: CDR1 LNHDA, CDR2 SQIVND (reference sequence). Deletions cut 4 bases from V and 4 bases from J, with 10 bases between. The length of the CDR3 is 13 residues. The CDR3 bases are TGTGCCAGTAGTACTCGGGACACCACTGAAGCTTTCTTT. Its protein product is CASSTRDTTEAFF.

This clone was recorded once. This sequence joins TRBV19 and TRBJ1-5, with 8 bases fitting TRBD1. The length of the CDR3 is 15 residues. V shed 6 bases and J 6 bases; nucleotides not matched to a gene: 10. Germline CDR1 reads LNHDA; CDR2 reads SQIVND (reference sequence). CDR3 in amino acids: CASRDGQGRSQPQHF. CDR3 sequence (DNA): TGTGCCAGTAGAGATGGACAGGGTCGCAGTCAGCCCCAGCATTTT. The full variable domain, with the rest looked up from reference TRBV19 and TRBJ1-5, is DGGITQSPKYLFRKEGQNVTLSCEQNLNHDAMYWYRQDPGQGLRLIYYSQIVNDFQKGDIAEGYSVSREKKESFPLTVTSAQKNPTAFYLCASRDGQGRSQPQHFGDGTRLSIL.

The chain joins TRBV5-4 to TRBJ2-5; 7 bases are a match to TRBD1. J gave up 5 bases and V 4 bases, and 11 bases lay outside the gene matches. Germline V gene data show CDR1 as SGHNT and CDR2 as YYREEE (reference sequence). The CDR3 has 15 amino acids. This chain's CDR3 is CASSIHRGVGETQYF. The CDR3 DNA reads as TGTGCCAGCAGCATACACAGGGGAGTGGGGGAGACCCAGTACTTC.

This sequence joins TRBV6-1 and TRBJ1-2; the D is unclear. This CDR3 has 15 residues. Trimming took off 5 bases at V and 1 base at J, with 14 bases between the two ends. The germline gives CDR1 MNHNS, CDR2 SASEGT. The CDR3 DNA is TGTGCCAGCAGTCTGTATGCTTCCATTAACTATGGCTACACCTTC. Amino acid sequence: CASSLYASINYGYTF.

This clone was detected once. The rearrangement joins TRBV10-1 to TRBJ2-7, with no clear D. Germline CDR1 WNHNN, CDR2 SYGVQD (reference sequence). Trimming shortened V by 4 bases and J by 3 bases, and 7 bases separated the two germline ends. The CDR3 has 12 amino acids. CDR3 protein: CASSVSSYEQYF. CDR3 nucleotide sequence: TGCGCCAGCAGTGTTTCTAGCTACGAGCAGTACTTC.

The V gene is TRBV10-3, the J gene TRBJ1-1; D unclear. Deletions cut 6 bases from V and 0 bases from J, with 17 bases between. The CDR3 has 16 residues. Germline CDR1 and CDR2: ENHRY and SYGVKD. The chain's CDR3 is CAISKGRREMNTEAFF. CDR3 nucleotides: TGTGCCATCAGCAAGGGTCGGAGGGAAATGAACACTGAAGCTTTCTTT.

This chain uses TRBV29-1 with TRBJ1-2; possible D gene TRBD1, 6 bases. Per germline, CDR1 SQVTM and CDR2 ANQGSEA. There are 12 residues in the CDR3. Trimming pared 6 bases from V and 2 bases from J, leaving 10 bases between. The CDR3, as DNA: TGCAGCGTCGAAACAGGGAACTATGGCTACACCTTC. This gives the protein CSVETGNYGYTF.

The CDR3 spells CASSLSGQGHLGYTF. In nucleotides, the CDR3 is TGTGCCAGCAGTTTATCGGGCCAGGGACATCTAGGCTACACCTTC. The rearrangement uses TRBV27 and TRBJ1-2; TRBD1 might be the D (6 bases). V was cut by 0 bases and J by 8 bases, with 16 bases left in between. CDR1 MNHEY and CDR2 SMNVEV come from the germline V gene (reference sequence). The CDR3 spans 15 residues.

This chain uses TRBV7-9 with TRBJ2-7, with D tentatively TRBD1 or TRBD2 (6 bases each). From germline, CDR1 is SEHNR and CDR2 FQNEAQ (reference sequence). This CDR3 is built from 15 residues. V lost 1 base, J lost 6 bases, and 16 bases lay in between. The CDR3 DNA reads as TGTGCCAGCAGCTTAGGGAGGGAACAGGGTGGCGAGCAGTACTTC. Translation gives CASSLGREQGGEQYF.

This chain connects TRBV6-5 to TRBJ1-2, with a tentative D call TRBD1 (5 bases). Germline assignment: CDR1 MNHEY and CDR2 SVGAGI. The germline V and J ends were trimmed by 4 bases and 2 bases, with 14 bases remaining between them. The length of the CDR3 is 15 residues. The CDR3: CASSSSGTVNYGYTF. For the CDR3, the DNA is TGTGCCAGCAGTTCCTCCGGGACCGTGAACTATGGCTACACCTTC.

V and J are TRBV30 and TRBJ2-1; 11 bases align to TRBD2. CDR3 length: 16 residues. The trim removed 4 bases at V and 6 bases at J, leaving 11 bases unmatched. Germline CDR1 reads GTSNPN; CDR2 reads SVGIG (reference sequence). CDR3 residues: CAWTRLAGHSGNEQFF. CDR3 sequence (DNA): TGTGCCTGGACCCGACTAGCGGGACATTCGGGCAATGAGCAGTTCTTC.

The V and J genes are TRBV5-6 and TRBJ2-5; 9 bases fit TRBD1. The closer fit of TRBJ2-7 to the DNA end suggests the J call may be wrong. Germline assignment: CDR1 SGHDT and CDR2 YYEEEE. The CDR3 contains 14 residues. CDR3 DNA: TGTGCCAGCAGCTTTGGGACAGGGTCAAGCGAGCAGTACTTC. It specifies CASSFGTGSSEQYF.

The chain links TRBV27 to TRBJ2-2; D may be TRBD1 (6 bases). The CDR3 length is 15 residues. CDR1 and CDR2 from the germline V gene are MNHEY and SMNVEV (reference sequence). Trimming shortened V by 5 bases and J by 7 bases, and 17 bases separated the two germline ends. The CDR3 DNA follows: TGTGCCAGCAGTCGCGGACAGCTCGCTATCGGGGAGCTGTTTTTT. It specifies CASSRGQLAIGELFF.

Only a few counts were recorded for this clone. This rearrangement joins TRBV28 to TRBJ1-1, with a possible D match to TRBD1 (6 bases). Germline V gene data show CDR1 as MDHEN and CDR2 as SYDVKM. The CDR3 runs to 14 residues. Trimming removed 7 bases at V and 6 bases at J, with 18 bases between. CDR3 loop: CASTPGSGVAEAFF. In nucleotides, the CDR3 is TGTGCCAGCACCCCTGGTTCAGGGGTGGCTGAAGCTTTCTTT.

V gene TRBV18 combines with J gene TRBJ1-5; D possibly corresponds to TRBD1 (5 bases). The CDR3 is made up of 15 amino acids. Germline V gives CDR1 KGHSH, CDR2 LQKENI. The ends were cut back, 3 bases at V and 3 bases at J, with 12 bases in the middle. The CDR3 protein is CASSPEGHLNQPQHF. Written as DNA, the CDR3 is TGTGCCAGCTCACCTGAAGGACACCTCAATCAGCCCCAGCATTTT.

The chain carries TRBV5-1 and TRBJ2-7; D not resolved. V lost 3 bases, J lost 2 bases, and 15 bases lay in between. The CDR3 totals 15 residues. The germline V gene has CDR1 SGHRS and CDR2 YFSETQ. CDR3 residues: CASSSTMTSTYEQYF. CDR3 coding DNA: TGCGCCAGCAGCTCCACTATGACATCCACCTACGAGCAGTACTTC.